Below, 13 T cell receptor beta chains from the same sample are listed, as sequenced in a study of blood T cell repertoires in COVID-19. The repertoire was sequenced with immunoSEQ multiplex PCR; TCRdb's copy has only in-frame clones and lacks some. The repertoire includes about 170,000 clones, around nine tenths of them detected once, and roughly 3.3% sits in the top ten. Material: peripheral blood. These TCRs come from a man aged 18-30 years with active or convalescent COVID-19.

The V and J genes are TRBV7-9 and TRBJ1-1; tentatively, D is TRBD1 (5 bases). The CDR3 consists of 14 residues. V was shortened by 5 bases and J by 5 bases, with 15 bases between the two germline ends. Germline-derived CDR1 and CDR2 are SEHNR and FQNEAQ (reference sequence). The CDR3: CASSRESGLTEAFF. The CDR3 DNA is TGTGCCAGCAGCCGCGAGTCGGGACTAACTGAAGCTTTCTTT. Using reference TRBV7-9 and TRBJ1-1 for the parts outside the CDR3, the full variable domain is DTGVSQNPRHKITKRGQNVTFRCDPISEHNRLYWYRQTLGQGPEFLTYFQNEAQLEKSRLLSDRFSAERPKGSFSTLEIQRTEQGDSAMYLCASSRESGLTEAFFGQGTRLTVV.

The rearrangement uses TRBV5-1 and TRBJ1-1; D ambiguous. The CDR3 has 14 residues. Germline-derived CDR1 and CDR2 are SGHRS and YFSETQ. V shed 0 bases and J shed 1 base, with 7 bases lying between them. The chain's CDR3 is CASSLVPQNTEAFF. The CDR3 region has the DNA TGCGCCAGCAGCTTGGTTCCCCAGAACACTGAAGCTTTCTTT. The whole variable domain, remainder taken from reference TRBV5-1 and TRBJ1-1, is KAGVTQTPRYLIKTRGQQVTLSCSPISGHRSVSWYQQTPGQGLQFLFEYFSETQRNKGNFPGRFSGRQFSNSRSEMNVSTLELGDSALYLCASSLVPQNTEAFFGQGTRLTVV.

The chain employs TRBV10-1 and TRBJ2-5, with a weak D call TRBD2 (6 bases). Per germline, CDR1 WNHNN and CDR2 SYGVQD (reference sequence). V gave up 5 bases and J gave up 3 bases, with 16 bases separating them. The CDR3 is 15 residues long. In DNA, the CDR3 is TGCGCCAGCAGTACGGGGGATCCCTATGAAGAGACCCAGTACTTC. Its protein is CASSTGDPYEETQYF.

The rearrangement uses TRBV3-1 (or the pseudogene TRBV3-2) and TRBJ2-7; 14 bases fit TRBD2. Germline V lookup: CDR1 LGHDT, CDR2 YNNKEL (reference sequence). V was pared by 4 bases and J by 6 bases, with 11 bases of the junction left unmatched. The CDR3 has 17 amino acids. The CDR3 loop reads CASSPKTSGRDSCEQYF. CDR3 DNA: TGTGCCAGCAGCCCGAAGACTAGCGGGAGGGATAGTTGCGAGCAGTACTTC.

The CDR3 DNA reads TGTGCCAGCAGTTTGATTCTATCACCCCTCCACTTT. Protein sequence: CASSLILSPLHF. This chain links TRBV12-3 or TRBV12-4 with TRBJ1-6; D is uncertain. The CDR3 has 12 amino acids. V was trimmed by 3 bases and J by 10 bases, leaving 7 bases between them.

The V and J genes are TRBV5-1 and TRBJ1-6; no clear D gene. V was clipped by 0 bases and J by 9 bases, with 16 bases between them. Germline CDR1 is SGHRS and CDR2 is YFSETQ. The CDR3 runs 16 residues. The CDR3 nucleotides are TGCGCCAGCAGCTTGGCCGGTGGGCCAGTAGTTTCACCCCTCCACTTT. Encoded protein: CASSLAGGPVVSPLHF. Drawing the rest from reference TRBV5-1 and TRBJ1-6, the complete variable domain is KAGVTQTPRYLIKTRGQQVTLSCSPISGHRSVSWYQQTPGQGLQFLFEYFSETQRNKGNFPGRFSGRQFSNSRSEMNVSTLELGDSALYLCASSLAGGPVVSPLHFGNGTRLTVT.

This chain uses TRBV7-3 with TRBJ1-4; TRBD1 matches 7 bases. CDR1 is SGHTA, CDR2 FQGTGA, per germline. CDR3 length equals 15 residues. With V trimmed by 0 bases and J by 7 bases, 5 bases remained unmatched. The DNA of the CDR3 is TGTGCCAGCAGCTTAACAGGGGGCCGGGGTGAAAAACTGTTTTTT. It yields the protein CASSLTGGRGEKLFF.

In nucleotides, the CDR3 is TGCAGCGGGGTAGGAGCGGGGTCCCGGGCAGATACGCAGTATTTT. Its protein is CSGVGAGSRADTQYF. V and J are TRBV29-1 and TRBJ2-3; TRBD2 matches 7 bases. This CDR3 contains 15 residues. The ends lost 7 bases at V and 4 bases at J; junction bases unmatched: 14. Per germline, CDR1 SQVTM and CDR2 ANQGSEA.

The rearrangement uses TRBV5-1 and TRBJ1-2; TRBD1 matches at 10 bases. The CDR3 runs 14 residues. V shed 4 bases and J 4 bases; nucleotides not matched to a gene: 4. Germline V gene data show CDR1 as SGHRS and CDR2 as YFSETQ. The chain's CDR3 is CASSSRTGGYGYTF. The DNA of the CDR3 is TGCGCCAGCAGCAGCCGGACAGGGGGCTATGGCTACACCTTC.

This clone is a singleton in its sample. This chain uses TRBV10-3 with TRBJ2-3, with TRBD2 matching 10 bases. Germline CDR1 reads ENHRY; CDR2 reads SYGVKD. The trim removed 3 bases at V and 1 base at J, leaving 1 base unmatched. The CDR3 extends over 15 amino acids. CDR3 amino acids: CAISEGLAGTDTQYF. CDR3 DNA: TGTGCCATCAGTGAAGGACTAGCGGGCACAGATACGCAGTATTTT.

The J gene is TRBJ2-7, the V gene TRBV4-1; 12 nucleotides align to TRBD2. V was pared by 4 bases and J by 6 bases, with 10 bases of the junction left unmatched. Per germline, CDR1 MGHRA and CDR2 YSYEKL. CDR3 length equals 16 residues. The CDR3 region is CASSPTKVLAGGEQYF. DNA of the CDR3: TGCGCCAGCAGCCCCACAAAAGTACTAGCGGGAGGCGAGCAGTACTTC.

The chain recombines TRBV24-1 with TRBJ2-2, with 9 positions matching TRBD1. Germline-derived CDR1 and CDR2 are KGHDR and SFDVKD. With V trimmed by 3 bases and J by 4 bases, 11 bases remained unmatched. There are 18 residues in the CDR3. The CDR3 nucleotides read TGTGCCACCAGTGATCTACCCCCAGGACAGGGGATCACCGGGGAGCTGTTTTTT. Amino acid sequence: CATSDLPPGQGITGELFF.

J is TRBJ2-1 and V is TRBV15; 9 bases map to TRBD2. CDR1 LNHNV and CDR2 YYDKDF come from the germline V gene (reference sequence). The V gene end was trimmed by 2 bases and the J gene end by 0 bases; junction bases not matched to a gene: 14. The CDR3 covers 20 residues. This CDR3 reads CATSRTEGLAGTSSYNEQFF. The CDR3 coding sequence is TGTGCCACCAGCAGAACGGAAGGGCTAGCGGGGACGAGCTCCTACAATGAGCAGTTCTTC.